These 24 T cell receptor beta chains were sequenced from one sample in a study of T-cell reconstitution after alpha-beta-depleted transplantation in children. Unique molecular identifiers were used to barcode this TCRbeta library. TCRdb ran MiXCR on the PCR reads and lists one entry per CDR3 protein. The sample lists a few hundred thousand distinct CDR3 sequences, 27% seen once, with around 36% in the top ten. Sequences were derived from PBMCs, sampled before TCRalphabeta/CD19-depleted stem cell transplant. The receptors were gathered from a boy in the first two years of life with Wiskott-Aldrich syndrome, due to receive a stem cell transplant.

This clonotype showed up just a few times. The chain is built from TRBV18 and TRBJ2-5; tentatively, D is TRBD2 (5 bases). V lost 2 bases and J lost 3, with 10 bases in between. Per germline, CDR1 KGHSH and CDR2 LQKENI. The length of the CDR3 is 14 residues. The CDR3 DNA follows: TGTGCCAGCTCACCATTACGGGGAAAAGAGACCCAGTACTTC. Protein product: CASSPLRGKETQYF.

This chain joins TRBV5-1 and TRBJ1-4, with TRBD1 identical over 8 bases. The CDR3 is 16 amino acids. CDR1 is SGHRS, CDR2 YFSETQ, per germline. V was pared by 4 bases and J by 4 bases, with 9 bases of the junction left unmatched. CDR3 nucleotides: TGCGCCAGCAGCACCGGACCTACAGGGGGTAATGAAAAACTGTTTTTT. Translation: CASSTGPTGGNEKLFF.

The rearrangement joins TRBV2 to TRBJ2-4; no clear D gene. The CDR3 has 11 amino acids. Germline V lookup: CDR1 SNHLY, CDR2 FYNNEI. V lost 3 bases and J lost 11, with 8 bases in between. CDR3 residues: CASSDIVLQYF. For the CDR3, the DNA is TGTGCCAGCAGTGATATAGTACTTCAGTACTTC.

This clonotype has more than one count but fewer than ten. The rearrangement joins TRBV4-1 to TRBJ2-7; the match to TRBD1 covers 11 bases. V gave up 1 base and J gave up 3 bases; unmatched junction bases: 8. The CDR3 covers 17 residues. Germline V CDR1 and CDR2: MGHRA, YSYEKL. CDR3: CASSQGAPGTGGYEQYF. The DNA of the CDR3 is TGCGCCAGCAGCCAAGGCGCCCCCGGGACAGGGGGCTACGAGCAGTACTTC.

The chain employs TRBV5-1 and TRBJ2-1; tentative D call: TRBD2 (5 bases). The CDR3 has 15 amino acids. CDR1 SGHRS and CDR2 YFSETQ come from the germline V gene. V dropped 2 bases and J dropped 0 bases, with 9 bases sitting between them. The CDR3 sequence: CASSFDGISYNEQFF. In DNA, the CDR3 is TGCGCCAGCAGCTTCGACGGGATCTCCTACAATGAGCAGTTCTTC.

The J gene is TRBJ1-5, the V gene TRBV27; D is unclear. V gave up 6 bases and J gave up 4 bases, with 13 bases separating them. This CDR3 contains 14 residues. Germline-derived CDR1 and CDR2 are MNHEY and SMNVEV (reference sequence). CDR3 in DNA: TGTGCCAGCAGATACTCAGGAAGAAATCAGCCCCAGCATTTT. It yields the protein CASRYSGRNQPQHF.

This clonotype was recorded a few times. The chain links TRBV10-3 to TRBJ2-1, with TRBD1 as a possible D gene (6 bases). The CDR3 is 13 amino acids. The germline V gene encodes CDR1 ENHRY and CDR2 SYGVKD. V lost 5 bases to trimming and J lost 2 bases, with 7 bases between them. The DNA for the CDR3 is TGTGCCATCAGTAGGGACACCTACAATGAGCAGTTCTTC. Amino acids: CAISRDTYNEQFF.

The chain employs TRBV5-4 and TRBJ2-2, with 7 bases identical to TRBD2. CDR1 SGHNT and CDR2 YYREEE come from the germline V gene (reference sequence). This CDR3 region has 17 residues. J lost 5 bases, V lost 0 bases, and 10 bases had no gene match. The CDR3: CASSLEPSSGGTGELFF. The CDR3 coding sequence is TGTGCCAGCAGCTTGGAACCTTCTAGCGGAGGGACCGGGGAGCTGTTTTTT.

This clonotype was recorded once. This chain uses TRBV30 with TRBJ1-4; D ambiguous. This CDR3 comprises 13 residues. V lost 3 bases to trimming and J lost 7 bases, with 12 bases between them. Germline V gene sequence: CDR1 GTSNPN, CDR2 SVGIG (reference sequence). CDR3 coding DNA: TGTGCCTGGAGAGGTAAAGGCGGTGAAAAACTGTTTTTT. Its translation is CAWRGKGGEKLFF.

This clonotype turned up a few times. V and J are TRBV6-5 and TRBJ2-4; no firm D call. The CDR3 consists of 14 residues. The V gene lost 5 bases and the J gene lost 2 bases, with 10 bases spanning the gap. Germline V gene lookup returns CDR1 MNHEY and CDR2 SVGAGI. The CDR3: CASSIPETKNIQYF. DNA for the CDR3: TGTGCCAGCAGTATACCGGAGACCAAAAACATTCAGTACTTC.

In its sample, this clonotype was seen a few times. This chain joins TRBV5-6 and TRBJ2-5; D possibly corresponds to TRBD2 (6 bases). Germline CDR1 reads SGHDT; CDR2 reads YYEEEE. Trimming stripped 0 bases from V and 4 bases from J, with 22 bases between. The CDR3 totals 18 residues. The CDR3 nucleotides read TGTGCCAGCAGCTTGGGTCCCCCGGGATCAGCGGGTGGAGAGACCCAGTACTTC. Translation gives CASSLGPPGSAGGETQYF.

The chain couples TRBV7-6 to TRBJ2-1; D unresolved. The CDR3 spans 14 residues. V was clipped by 4 bases and J by 6 bases, with 13 bases between them. From germline, CDR1 is SGHVS and CDR2 FNYEAQ. CDR3 amino acids: CASSSWTPPNEQFF. The CDR3 nucleotides are TGTGCCAGCAGCTCATGGACCCCCCCCAATGAGCAGTTCTTC.

The V and J genes are TRBV6-2 or TRBV6-3 and TRBJ1-1; no clear D. The V and J ends lost 2 bases and 0 bases respectively, with 10 bases between them. The CDR3 loop spans 15 amino acids. Germline CDR1 is MNHEY and CDR2 is SVGEGT. CDR3 coding DNA: TGTGCCAGCAGTTACGGGCTACGACTGAACACTGAAGCTTTCTTT. Protein: CASSYGLRLNTEAFF.

The V call is TRBV27, the J call TRBJ2-1, with D uncertain. Trimming took 3 bases from V and 5 from J, leaving 17 bases between them. The germline V gene has CDR1 MNHEY and CDR2 SMNVEV (reference sequence). This CDR3 spans 16 amino acids. For the CDR3, the DNA is TGTGCCAGCAGTTTCAATAGTGTTATCCTGAACAATGAGCAGTTCTTC. It translates to CASSFNSVILNNEQFF.

V gene TRBV5-1 combines with J gene TRBJ1-2, with 8 nucleotides matching TRBD1. This CDR3 is 17 amino acids long. Germline values: CDR1 SGHRS, CDR2 YFSETQ. The V and J ends lost 0 bases and 8 bases, in that order; junction bases with no gene match: 15. CDR3 amino acids: CASSLAWDRFGVGGYTF. The CDR3 nucleotides are TGCGCCAGCAGCTTGGCATGGGACAGGTTTGGTGTCGGAGGCTACACCTTC. The full variable domain, rest sourced from reference TRBV5-1 and TRBJ1-2, is KAGVTQTPRYLIKTRGQQVTLSCSPISGHRSVSWYQQTPGQGLQFLFEYFSETQRNKGNFPGRFSGRQFSNSRSEMNVSTLELGDSALYLCASSLAWDRFGVGGYTFGSGTRLTVV.

The J gene is TRBJ2-2, the V gene TRBV6-5; D is ambiguous. There are 15 residues in the CDR3. Per germline, CDR1 MNHEY and CDR2 SVGAGI. V lost 2 bases to trimming and J lost 2 bases, with 9 bases between them. The CDR3 reads CASSYVESNTGELFF. CDR3 in DNA: TGTGCCAGCAGTTACGTAGAGTCCAACACCGGGGAGCTGTTTTTT.

V usage is TRBV20-1 and J usage is TRBJ1-5, with TRBD1 matching 7 bases. The V gene end was trimmed by 7 bases and the J gene end by 0 bases; junction bases not matched to a gene: 3. The V gene's germline CDR1 is DFQATT and CDR2 SNEGSKA (reference sequence). This CDR3 region has 13 residues. The CDR3 loop reads CSGQGLSNQPQHF. The DNA for the CDR3 is TGCAGTGGACAGGGTCTTAGCAATCAGCCCCAGCATTTT.

This clonotype was seen a few times. J is TRBJ2-7 and V is TRBV12-3 or TRBV12-4, with 11 positions matching TRBD2. V was pared by 10 bases and J by 5 bases, with 7 bases of the junction left unmatched. The CDR3 loop spans 13 amino acids. CDR3 residues: CATQTSGTHEQYF. CDR3 bases: TGTGCCACCCAGACTAGCGGGACCCACGAGCAGTACTTC.

The chain carries TRBV5-1 and TRBJ2-1; D assignment may be TRBD1 or TRBD2 (6 bases each). There are 17 residues in the CDR3. Germline CDR1 reads SGHRS; CDR2 reads YFSETQ. The germline V and J ends were trimmed by 6 bases and 3 bases, with 22 bases remaining between them. The CDR3 reads CASNNGGAFKLYNEQFF. As DNA, the CDR3 is TGCGCCAGCAACAACGGGGGCGCCTTTAAACTCTACAATGAGCAGTTCTTC.

This clonotype has a handful of counts. The genes are TRBV6-2 or TRBV6-3 and TRBJ1-2; D is ambiguous. Germline V CDR1 and CDR2: MNHEY, SVGEGT. This CDR3 comprises 12 residues. Trimming took 6 bases from V and 5 from J, leaving 10 bases between them. The CDR3 is CASSYGQYGYTF. CDR3 nucleotides: TGTGCCAGCAGCTACGGGCAATATGGCTACACCTTC.

This clonotype was seen more than once but under ten times. J is TRBJ2-3 and V is TRBV10-3, with a tentative D call TRBD2 (6 bases). The ends were cut back, 6 bases at V and 0 bases at J, with 16 bases in the middle. Germline V lookup: CDR1 ENHRY, CDR2 SYGVKD. The CDR3 length is 16 residues. CDR3 sequence: CAISPTPGTSTDTQYF. CDR3 DNA sequence: TGTGCCATCAGCCCTACTCCCGGGACTAGCACAGATACGCAGTATTTT.

The chain combines TRBV30 with TRBJ2-6; the D is unclear. Trimming took 0 bases from V and 2 from J, leaving 8 bases between them. CDR1 GTSNPN and CDR2 SVGIG come from the germline V gene (reference sequence). The CDR3 spans 15 residues. CDR3 amino acids: CAWSVSFTGANVLTF. The CDR3 DNA is TGTGCCTGGAGTGTAAGCTTTACTGGGGCCAACGTCCTGACTTTC.

V usage is TRBV11-3 and J usage is TRBJ2-2; possibly TRBD1 or TRBD2 for D (5 bases each). Germline V gene sequence: CDR1 SGHNT, CDR2 YENEEA. CDR3 length equals 16 residues. The V gene lost 7 bases and the J gene lost 3 bases, with 18 bases spanning the gap. The CDR3 DNA sequence: TGTGCCAGCAACTCCGGAGTGGGGGTCGACACCGGGGAGCTGTTTTTT. Protein product: CASNSGVGVDTGELFF.

V and J are TRBV6-5 and TRBJ1-5; D perhaps matches TRBD1 (6 bases). V gave up 4 bases and J gave up 5 bases, with 12 bases separating them. There are 14 residues in the CDR3. Germline assignment: CDR1 MNHEY and CDR2 SVGAGI. CDR3 loop: CASSSDRSYQPQHF. The CDR3 DNA sequence: TGTGCCAGCAGTTCCGACAGGTCTTATCAGCCCCAGCATTTT.